This TCR beta chain was recorded in a study of glioma-infiltrating T cells (dated by TCRdb to the mid-2010s). As for the study more broadly: The study sequenced TCR alpha- and beta-chain repertoires from glioma tissue, from non-neoplastic brain tissue and from matched peripheral blood mononuclear cells. To measure how far tissue and blood T-cell populations diverged, each tissue-infiltrating repertoire was compared against the peripheral blood repertoire of the same patient. Three low-grade glioma patients, 7 to 9 primary glioblastoma patients and three non-glioma patients contributing non-neoplastic brain tissue were included in the paired cohort. Results the study describes overall, beyond this receptor: Very few CDR3 sequences were shared between tissue and blood, attributed to high CDR3 diversity and limited sampling. In non-neoplastic patients, VJ-independent divergence between tissue and blood fell below expectation, whereas in all gliomas, and especially in low-grade gliomas, the divergence rose above expectation. Small numbers underpinned the group comparisons: eight or nine glioblastoma patients, three low-grade glioma patients and three non-neoplastic patients.

The iRepertoire nested amplicon-rescue multiplex PCR (arm-PCR) platform was used to amplify TCR alpha and beta CDR3 regions from RNA. One-step reverse transcription and amplification used about 95-400 ng of tissue mRNA or PBMC total RNA as input. Following bead purification, Illumina adapters were added by a secondary multiplex PCR, and libraries between 200 and 400 bp were gel-purified. Demultiplexing relied on internal 6-nucleotide barcodes carried by the libraries. The libraries were sequenced on an Illumina MiSeq using 2x220 or 2x250 nucleotide paired-end reads. In the paper's pipeline: Paired reads were merged using FLASH 1.2.11 and aligned with BWA-MEM to the GRCh37 human genome, and TRA and TRB reads were then extracted. An IMGT-derived reference of cassette sequences and CDR3 motifs, with pseudogenes included, was used for V and J assignment. Three-frame translation of reads was performed, and productive CDR3s were defined as those with a C...FGXG motif and no stop codons. Unique combinations of V-J cassette pair and CDR3 amino acid sequence were defined as clonotypes. Filtering of reads was based on Hamming distance, with the threshold set by the sequence error rate of each sample in mapped regions. TCRdb reprocessing: public reads trimmed at Q25 with fastp, clones called with MiXCR, in-frame beta chains kept. Each record represents a unique CDR3 protein, reported with the most common genes and DNA among its rows. TCRdb's processing, not the study's, gives the V and J calls here. The sample table contains more than 110,000 distinct CDR3 sequences; only one count was recorded for roughly two fifths of them. The ten largest clones add up to 20% to 25% of the sample.

CDR1 is given as MNHNY and CDR2 as SVGAGI, both from the germline V gene (reference sequence). Including cysteine and phenylalanine, the CDR3 has 16 amino acids. Only the CDR3 DNA is retained, 48 bases long and in frame from the first base. The V and J ends are trimmed by 8 bases and 2 bases, leaving 20 bases between them. As regards this clonotype: No antigen is known for it. Within one base of it there is no much larger clone, and no base qualities were kept.

The clonotype comes from a human donor with low-grade glioma or glioblastoma, undergoing nonglioma brain surgery, or in good health (not recorded which). Input material: glioma tissue, nonneoplastic brain tissue, or PBMCs (not recorded which). This chain is built from TRBV6-6 and TRBJ2-3; the best D guess is TRBD2, with 6 bases matching. CDR3 reads: CASELAGSGTTDTQYF. The bases are TGTGCCAGCGAACTAGCAGGAAGTGGAACCACAGATACGCAGTATTTT.